Sequencing of this TCR beta chain was carried out in a study of T-cell memory formation after mild COVID-19. TCRdb used MiXCR to reprocess the 5' RACE reads, holding one entry per CDR3 protein. The table shows roughly 550,000 distinct CDR3 sequences, with 20% occurring only once. This clonotype occurred a few times. Antigen specificity is unknown. V shed 4 bases and J shed 0 bases, with 9 bases lying between them. The CDR3 contains 14 residues. Germline values: CDR1 MNHEY, CDR2 SVGEGT. Points from the study as a whole: The authors did not confirm SARS-CoV-2 specificity of second-wave clones peaking day 37. In pre-infection memory, a portion of responding clones appeared, which suggested that cross-reactive memory joined. For contracting clones, CD4+ ones sat mainly in CM and EM, CD8+ in EMRA.

The V and J genes are TRBV6-2 or TRBV6-3 and TRBJ1-2, with a possible D match to TRBD1 (5 bases). This clonotype originated in an adult woman who had mild COVID-19 (a few samples of this study predate the infection). Cell type and time point are not known. The specimen was PBMCs or a T cell subset sorted from them (not recorded which). For the CDR3, the DNA is TGTGCCAGCAGTTGGGGGGACTCTAACTATGGCTACACCTTC. This codes for CASSWGDSNYGYTF.